The 17 T cell receptor beta chains below come from one sample, sequenced in a study of shared clonotypes between healthy human individuals (dated by TCRdb to 2018 to 2020). Receptor libraries were prepared by the immunoSEQ multiplex PCR assay. The source is immuneACCESS, and TCRdb retained only in-frame sequences with V and J called. Part of the clones is not carried over; for the studies checked, unresolved V genes explain less than half of this, and the remainder is unexplained. The sample table contains some 2 million clones; only one count was recorded for approximately 95% of them. The ten largest make up about 1.1% of the sample. For the CD8 naive samples, CD45RO-negative cells were positively selected for CCR7, yielding a CD45RA+CCR7+ population from which TemRA cells were excluded. The sample consisted of naive CD8+ T cells sorted from blood. The cell subset or site label corresponds to: CD45RA+CCR7+. The receptor source for this set is a man aged 18 to 29 in good health.

This clone was recorded a few times. The rearrangement links TRBV10-2 to TRBJ1-5; no clear D. CDR1 and CDR2 (germline): WSHSY, SAAADI. Trimming took 5 bases from V and 5 from J, leaving 7 bases between them. CDR3 length: 12 amino acids. CDR3 bases: TGCGCCAGCAGTACGCAGGATCAGCCCCAGCATTTT. This gives the protein CASSTQDQPQHF.

The sample holds a few counts of this clone. This chain uses TRBV4-1 with TRBJ1-5; D is unclear. Germline V gives CDR1 MGHRA, CDR2 YSYEKL. This CDR3 region has 15 residues. V was clipped by 1 base and J by 0 bases, with 7 bases between them. The CDR3 here is CASSQGSSSNQPQHF. As DNA, the CDR3 is TGCGCCAGCAGCCAAGGGTCGAGTAGCAATCAGCCCCAGCATTTT.

This clone was recorded once. CDR3 protein: CASSYNPSGSADTQYF. CDR3 DNA sequence: TGTGCCAGCAGTTACAACCCTAGCGGGAGCGCAGATACGCAGTATTTT. V is TRBV6-5 and J is TRBJ2-3, with 10 positions matching TRBD2. This CDR3 is 16 amino acids long. Germline V lookup: CDR1 MNHEY, CDR2 SVGAGI. V dropped 2 bases and J dropped 4; count of bases not matched to a gene: 6.

This chain links TRBV6-5 with TRBJ2-7; 8 bases are a match to TRBD2. After removal of 5 bases from V and 4 bases from J, the junction contained 7 bases not matched to a gene. CDR3 size: 14 residues. Germline values: CDR1 MNHEY, CDR2 SVGAGI. The CDR3 DNA reads as TGTGCCAGCAGTCCTTTCACTAGCGGATACGAGCAGTACTTC. Translation: CASSPFTSGYEQYF.

The CDR3 sequence is CASSTIDNEQFF. The CDR3 DNA follows: TGTGCCAGCAGCACAATAGACAATGAGCAGTTCTTC. The gene calls are TRBV5-6 and TRBJ2-1; no firm D call. This CDR3 is built from 12 residues. Trimming removed 4 bases from V and 5 bases from J, with 7 bases in between. Germline V gives CDR1 SGHDT, CDR2 YYEEEE.

The rearrangement links TRBV5-1 to TRBJ1-2; 7 bases are a match to TRBD1. This CDR3 has 15 amino acids. The trim removed 3 bases at V and 5 bases at J, leaving 10 bases unmatched. Germline values: CDR1 SGHRS, CDR2 YFSETQ. CDR3 region: CASSSRTGQQYGYTF. The DNA of the CDR3 is TGCGCCAGCAGCTCCCGGACAGGCCAACAGTATGGCTACACCTTC.

The chain employs TRBV6-5 and TRBJ1-5; the D gene is possibly TRBD1 (6 bases). In germline, CDR1 is MNHEY, CDR2 SVGAGI. This CDR3 comprises 14 residues. Trimming shortened V by 6 bases and J by 7 bases, and 16 bases separated the two germline ends. The CDR3 nucleotides read TGTGCCAGCAGGCCGTGGGGGGCGGGGCAGCCCCAGCATTTT. This codes for CASRPWGAGQPQHF.

This chain links TRBV25-1 with TRBJ1-2; a possible D gene is TRBD1 (5 bases). The CDR3 sequence is 15 residues long. From germline, CDR1 is MGHDK and CDR2 SYGVNS. Trimming left V 3 bases short and J 4 bases short, with 15 bases between. CDR3 DNA: TGTGCCAGCAGTGACCTAGGGACGACCTCCTATGGCTACACCTTC. It specifies CASSDLGTTSYGYTF.

The chain employs TRBV5-4 and TRBJ2-3, with 8 bases matching TRBD1. Per germline, CDR1 SGHNT and CDR2 YYREEE (reference sequence). The CDR3 loop spans 17 amino acids. V dropped 3 bases and J dropped 6; count of bases not matched to a gene: 15. CDR3 DNA: TGTGCCAGCAGCTCGGAGGACGTAGGACAGGGTTGGGATACGCAGTATTTT. As protein: CASSSEDVGQGWDTQYF.

In this sample, this clone turned up once. The V call is TRBV15, the J call TRBJ2-7; 8 nucleotides agree with TRBD2. Per germline, CDR1 LNHNV and CDR2 YYDKDF (reference sequence). Losses at the gene ends were 0 bases for V and 7 bases for J; bases not matched to a gene: 11. This CDR3 is 16 amino acids long. The CDR3 loop is CATSRDRAGGVWEQYF. Written as DNA, the CDR3 is TGTGCCACCAGCAGAGATCGGGCGGGAGGAGTATGGGAGCAGTACTTC.

This chain connects TRBV5-4 to TRBJ2-7; D not resolved. V gave up 4 bases and J gave up 0 bases, with 14 bases separating them. The CDR3 spans 15 residues. CDR1 and CDR2 (germline): SGHNT, YYREEE (reference sequence). The CDR3 spells CASSPAVVSSYEQYF. CDR3 DNA: TGTGCCAGCAGCCCGGCGGTCGTGAGCTCCTACGAGCAGTACTTC.

The CDR3 loop reads CASSEFGQLARELFF. DNA for the CDR3: TGTGCCAGCAGTGAATTCGGGCAACTCGCCCGGGAGCTGTTTTTT. The gene calls are TRBV2 and TRBJ2-2; D gene ambiguous. The germline V and J ends were trimmed by 2 bases and 9 bases, with 16 bases remaining between them. CDR1 is SNHLY and CDR2 is FYNNEI in the germline V gene. The CDR3 loop spans 15 amino acids.

This clone appeared a few times. Compared with germline, one end of the junction differs, possibly owing to a read error. The sample carries other DNA sequences with the same CDR3. V is TRBV2 and J is TRBJ1-1; D is ambiguous. The CDR3 loop spans 14 amino acids. CDR1 is SNHLY and CDR2 is FYNNEI in the germline V gene. Here the CDR3 reads CASSGIIANTEAFF. The DNA for the CDR3 is TGTGCCAGCAGTGGAATCATAGCTAACACCGAAGCTTTCTTT.

The CDR3 bases are TGTGCCAGCAGTCTGACAGGGGGCGCGTATGGCTACACCTTC. Its protein is CASSLTGGAYGYTF. The chain combines TRBV28 with TRBJ1-2; 10 bases map to TRBD1. This CDR3 spans 14 amino acids. CDR1 MDHEN and CDR2 SYDVKM come from the germline V gene. The V gene end was trimmed by 5 bases and the J gene end by 5 bases; junction bases not matched to a gene: 5.

The CDR3 protein is CASSLGPSATQYF. In DNA, the CDR3 is TGTGCCAGCAGTTTAGGCCCCTCAGCTACGCAGTATTTT. The chain has TRBV27 and TRBJ2-3, with D unclear. Germline CDR1 reads MNHEY; CDR2 reads SMNVEV (reference sequence). The CDR3 length is 13 residues. V lost 2 bases and J 8 bases, leaving 11 bases between the germline ends.

This clone showed up just once. V usage is TRBV4-1 and J usage is TRBJ2-7; D may be TRBD2 (5 bases). CDR1 is MGHRA and CDR2 is YSYEKL in the germline V gene. The length of the CDR3 is 16 residues. The V end lost 4 bases, the J end lost 7 bases, and 23 bases lay between the germline ends. The CDR3 loop reads CASSLNDGLAFWEQYF. The CDR3, as DNA: TGCGCCAGCAGCCTAAACGATGGTCTAGCTTTTTGGGAGCAGTACTTC.

The chain has TRBV13 and TRBJ2-1; 11 bases map to TRBD2. This CDR3 has 14 residues. CDR1 PRHDT and CDR2 FYEKMQ come from the germline V gene (reference sequence). Losses at the gene ends were 5 bases for V and 6 bases for J; bases not matched to a gene: 3. CDR3 region: CASSAGLAANEQFF. Here the CDR3 DNA reads TGTGCCAGCAGCGCGGGACTAGCGGCCAATGAGCAGTTCTTC.